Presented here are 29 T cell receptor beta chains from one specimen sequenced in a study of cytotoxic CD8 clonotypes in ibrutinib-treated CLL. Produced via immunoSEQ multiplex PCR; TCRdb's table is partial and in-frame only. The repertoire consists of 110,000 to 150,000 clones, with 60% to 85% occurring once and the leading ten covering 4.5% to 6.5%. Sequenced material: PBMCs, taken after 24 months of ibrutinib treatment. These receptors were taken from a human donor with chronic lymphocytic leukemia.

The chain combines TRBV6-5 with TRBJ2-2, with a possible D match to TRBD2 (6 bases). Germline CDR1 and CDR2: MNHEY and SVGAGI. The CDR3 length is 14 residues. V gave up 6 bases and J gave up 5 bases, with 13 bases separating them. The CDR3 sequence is CASRGGRRTGELFF. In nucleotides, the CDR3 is TGTGCCAGCAGGGGGGGACGAAGAACCGGGGAGCTGTTTTTT.

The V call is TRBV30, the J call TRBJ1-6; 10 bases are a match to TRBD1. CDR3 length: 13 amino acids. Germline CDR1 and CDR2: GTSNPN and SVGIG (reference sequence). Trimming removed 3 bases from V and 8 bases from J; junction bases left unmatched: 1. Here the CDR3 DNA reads TGTGCCTGGAGCGGGACAGGGGATTCACCCCTCCACTTT. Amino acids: CAWSGTGDSPLHF.

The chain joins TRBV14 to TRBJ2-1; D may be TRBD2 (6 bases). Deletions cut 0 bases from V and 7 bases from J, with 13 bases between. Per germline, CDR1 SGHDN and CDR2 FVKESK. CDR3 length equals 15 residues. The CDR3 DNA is TGTGCCAGCAGCCAAGAGGGCGCAGGGAGGAATGAGCAGTTCTTC. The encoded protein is CASSQEGAGRNEQFF.

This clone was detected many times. This CDR3 is CASSVTGGFTGELFF. The DNA of the CDR3 is TGTGCCAGCAGTGTTACAGGGGGGTTCACCGGGGAGCTGTTTTTT. The V gene is TRBV6-4, the J gene TRBJ2-2; 8 nucleotides line up with TRBD1. This CDR3 comprises 15 residues. Unmatched junction bases numbered 5, after V lost 4 bases and J lost 4 bases. Per germline, CDR1 MRHNA and CDR2 SNTAGT.

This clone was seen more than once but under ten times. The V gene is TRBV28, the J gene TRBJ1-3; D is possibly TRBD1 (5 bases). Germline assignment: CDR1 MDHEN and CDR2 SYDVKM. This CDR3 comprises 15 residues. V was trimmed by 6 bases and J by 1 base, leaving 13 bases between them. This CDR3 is CASRDMLGSGNTIYF. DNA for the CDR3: TGTGCCAGCAGGGACATGTTGGGGTCTGGAAACACCATATATTTT.

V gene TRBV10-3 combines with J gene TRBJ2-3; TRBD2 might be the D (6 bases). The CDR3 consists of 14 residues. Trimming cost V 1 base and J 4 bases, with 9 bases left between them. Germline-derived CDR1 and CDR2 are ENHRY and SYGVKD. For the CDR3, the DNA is TGTGCCATCAGTGAGTTGGGGGGAGCAGATACGCAGTATTTT. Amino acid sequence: CAISELGGADTQYF.

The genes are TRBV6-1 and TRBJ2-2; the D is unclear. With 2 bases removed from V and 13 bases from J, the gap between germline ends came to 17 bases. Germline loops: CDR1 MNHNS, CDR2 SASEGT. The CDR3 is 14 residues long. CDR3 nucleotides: TGTGCCAGCAGTGAATCGGTGGGCCCTAGGTTGCTGTTTTTT. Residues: CASSESVGPRLLFF.

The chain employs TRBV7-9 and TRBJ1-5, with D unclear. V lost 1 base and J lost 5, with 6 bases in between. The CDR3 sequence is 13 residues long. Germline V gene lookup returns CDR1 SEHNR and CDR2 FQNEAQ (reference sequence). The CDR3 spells CASSLVLDQPQHF. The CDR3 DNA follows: TGTGCCAGCAGCTTAGTGCTGGATCAGCCCCAGCATTTT. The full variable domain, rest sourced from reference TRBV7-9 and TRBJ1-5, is DTGVSQNPRHKITKRGQNVTFRCDPISEHNRLYWYRQTLGQGPEFLTYFQNEAQLEKSRLLSDRFSAERPKGSFSTLEIQRTEQGDSAMYLCASSLVLDQPQHFGDGTRLSIL.

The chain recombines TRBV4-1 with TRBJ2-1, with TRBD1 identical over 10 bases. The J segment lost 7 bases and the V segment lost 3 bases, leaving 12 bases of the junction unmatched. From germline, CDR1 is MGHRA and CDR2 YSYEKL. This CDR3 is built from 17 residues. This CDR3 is CASSQETDRGTRNEQFF. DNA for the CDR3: TGCGCCAGCAGCCAGGAAACGGACAGGGGGACGAGGAATGAGCAGTTCTTC.

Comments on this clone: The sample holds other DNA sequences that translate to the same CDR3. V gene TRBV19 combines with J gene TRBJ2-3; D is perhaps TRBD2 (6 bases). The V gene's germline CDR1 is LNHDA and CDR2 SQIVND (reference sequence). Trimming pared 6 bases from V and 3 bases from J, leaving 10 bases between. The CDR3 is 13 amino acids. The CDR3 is CASSRAGTDTQYF. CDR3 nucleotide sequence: TGTGCCAGTAGCCGGGCGGGGACAGATACGCAGTATTTT.

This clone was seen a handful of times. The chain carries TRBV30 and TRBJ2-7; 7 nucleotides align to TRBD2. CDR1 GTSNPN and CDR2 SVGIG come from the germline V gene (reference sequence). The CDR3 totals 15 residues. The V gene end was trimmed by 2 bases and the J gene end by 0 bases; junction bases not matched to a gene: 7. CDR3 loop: CAWSIPGRPSYEQYF. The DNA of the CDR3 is TGTGCCTGGAGTATCCCCGGGAGGCCCTCCTACGAGCAGTACTTC.

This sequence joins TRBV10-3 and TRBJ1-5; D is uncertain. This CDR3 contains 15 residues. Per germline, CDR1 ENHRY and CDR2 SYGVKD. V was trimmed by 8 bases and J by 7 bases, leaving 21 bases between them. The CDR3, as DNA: TGTGCCATCTCCCAGTCGGGTCTTCTGGGGCAGCCCCAGCATTTT. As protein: CAISQSGLLGQPQHF.

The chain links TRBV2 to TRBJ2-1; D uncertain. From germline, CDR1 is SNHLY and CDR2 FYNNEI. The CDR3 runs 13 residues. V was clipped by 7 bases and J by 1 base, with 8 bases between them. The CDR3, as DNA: TGTGCCAGCACCGGGTGGTCCTACAATGAGCAGTTCTTC. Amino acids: CASTGWSYNEQFF.

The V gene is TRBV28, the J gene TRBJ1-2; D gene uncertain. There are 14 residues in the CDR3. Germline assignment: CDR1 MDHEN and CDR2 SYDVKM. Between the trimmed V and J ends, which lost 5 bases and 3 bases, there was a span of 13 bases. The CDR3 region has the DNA TGTGCCAGCAGTAACCCCAGCCCTGACTATGGCTACACCTTC. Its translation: CASSNPSPDYGYTF.

The CDR3, as DNA: TGTGCCAGCACCCTATGGTCGGGGGGCCCCAATGAGCAGTTCTTC. It encodes CASTLWSGGPNEQFF. This sequence joins TRBV7-2 and TRBJ2-1; TRBD2 might be the D (7 bases). The V gene lost 7 bases and the J gene lost 6 bases, with 19 bases spanning the gap. Germline V gene lookup returns CDR1 SGHTA and CDR2 FQGNSA. The CDR3 is made up of 15 amino acids.

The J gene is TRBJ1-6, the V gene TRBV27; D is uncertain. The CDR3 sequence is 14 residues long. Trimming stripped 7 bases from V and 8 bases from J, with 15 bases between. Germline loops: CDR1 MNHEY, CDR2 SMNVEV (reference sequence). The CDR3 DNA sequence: TGTGCCAGCACCCAACTATCCAGTTATTCACCCCTCCACTTT. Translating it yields CASTQLSSYSPLHF.

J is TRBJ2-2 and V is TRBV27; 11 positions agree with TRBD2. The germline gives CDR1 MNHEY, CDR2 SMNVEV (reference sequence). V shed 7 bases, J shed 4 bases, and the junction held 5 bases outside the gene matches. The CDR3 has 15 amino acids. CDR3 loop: CASTPGLAGTGELFF. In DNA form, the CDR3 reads TGTGCCAGCACTCCCGGACTAGCGGGCACCGGGGAGCTGTTTTTT.

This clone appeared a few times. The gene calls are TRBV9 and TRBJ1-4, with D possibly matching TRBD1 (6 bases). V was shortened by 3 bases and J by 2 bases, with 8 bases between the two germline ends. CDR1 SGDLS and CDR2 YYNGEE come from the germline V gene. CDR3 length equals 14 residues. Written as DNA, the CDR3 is TGTGCCAGCAGCGCCCAGGGGACTAATGAAAAACTGTTTTTT. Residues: CASSAQGTNEKLFF.

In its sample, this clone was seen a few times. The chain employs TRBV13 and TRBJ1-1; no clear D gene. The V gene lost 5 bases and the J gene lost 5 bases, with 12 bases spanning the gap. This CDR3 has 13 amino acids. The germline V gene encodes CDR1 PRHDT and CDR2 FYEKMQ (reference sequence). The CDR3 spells CASSPGGWTEAFF. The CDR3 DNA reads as TGTGCCAGCAGCCCAGGTGGCTGGACTGAAGCTTTCTTT.

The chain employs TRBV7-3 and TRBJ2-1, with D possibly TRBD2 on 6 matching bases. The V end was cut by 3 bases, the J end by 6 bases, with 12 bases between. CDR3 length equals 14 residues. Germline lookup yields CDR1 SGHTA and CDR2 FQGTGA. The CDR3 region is CASSFGGSVNEQFF. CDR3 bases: TGTGCCAGCAGCTTTGGAGGGTCGGTCAATGAGCAGTTCTTC.

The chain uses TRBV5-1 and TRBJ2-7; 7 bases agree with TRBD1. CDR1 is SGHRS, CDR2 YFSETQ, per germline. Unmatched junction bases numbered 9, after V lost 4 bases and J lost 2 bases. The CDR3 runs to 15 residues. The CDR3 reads CASSPGTAITYEQYF. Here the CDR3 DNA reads TGCGCCAGCAGCCCTGGGACAGCTATTACCTACGAGCAGTACTTC.

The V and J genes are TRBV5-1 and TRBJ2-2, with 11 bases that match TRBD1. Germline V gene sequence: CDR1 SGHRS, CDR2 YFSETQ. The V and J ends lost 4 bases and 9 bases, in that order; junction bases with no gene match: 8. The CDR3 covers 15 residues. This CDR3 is CASSRAGQGARELFF. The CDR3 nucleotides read TGCGCCAGCAGCAGGGCCGGACAGGGGGCAAGGGAGCTGTTTTTT.

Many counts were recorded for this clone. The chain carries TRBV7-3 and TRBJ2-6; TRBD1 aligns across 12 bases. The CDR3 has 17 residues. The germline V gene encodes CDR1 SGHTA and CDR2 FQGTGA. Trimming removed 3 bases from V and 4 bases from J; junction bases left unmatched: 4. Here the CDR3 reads CASSLAGQGAGANVLTF. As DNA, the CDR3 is TGTGCCAGCAGCTTGGCGGGACAGGGGGCCGGGGCCAACGTCCTGACTTTC.

Here the CDR3 reads CASSPGTTNYNEQFF. CDR3 DNA sequence: TGTGCCAGCAGCCCAGGGACTACAAACTACAATGAGCAGTTCTTC. The chain is built from TRBV9 and TRBJ2-1, with 7 positions matching TRBD2. V shed 4 bases and J 3 bases; nucleotides not matched to a gene: 7. This CDR3 is 15 amino acids long. The germline V gene encodes CDR1 SGDLS and CDR2 YYNGEE.

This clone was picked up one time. The CDR3 region has the DNA TGTGCCAGCAGCCTACAGGGGGGATATGGCTACACCTTC. The encoded protein is CASSLQGGYGYTF. The chain combines TRBV7-3 with TRBJ1-2; 8 bases are a match to TRBD1. This CDR3 has 13 residues. Trimming cost V 5 bases and J 5 bases; bases outside gene matches: 4. Germline lookup yields CDR1 SGHTA and CDR2 FQGTGA.

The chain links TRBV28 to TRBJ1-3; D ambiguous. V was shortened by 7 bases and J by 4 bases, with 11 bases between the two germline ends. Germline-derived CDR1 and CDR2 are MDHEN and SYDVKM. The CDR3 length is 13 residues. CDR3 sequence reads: CASTRWEGNTIYF. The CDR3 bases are TGTGCCAGCACTCGGTGGGAGGGAAACACCATATATTTT. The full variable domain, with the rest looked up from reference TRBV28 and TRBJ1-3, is DVKVTQSSRYLVKRTGEKVFLECVQDMDHENMFWYRQDPGLGLRLIYFSYDVKMKEKGDIPEGYSVSREKKERFSLILESASTNQTSMYLCASTRWEGNTIYFGEGSWLTVV.

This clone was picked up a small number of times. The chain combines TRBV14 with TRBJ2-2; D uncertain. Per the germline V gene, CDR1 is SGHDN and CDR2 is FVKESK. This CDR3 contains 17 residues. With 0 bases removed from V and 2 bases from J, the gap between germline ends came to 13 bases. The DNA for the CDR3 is TGTGCCAGCAGCCAAGAGGGATCGGGCACAAACACCGGGGAGCTGTTTTTT. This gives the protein CASSQEGSGTNTGELFF.

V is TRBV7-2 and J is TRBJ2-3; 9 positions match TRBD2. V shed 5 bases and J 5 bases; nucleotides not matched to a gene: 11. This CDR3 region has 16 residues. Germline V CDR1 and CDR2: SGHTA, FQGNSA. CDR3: CASSPRVAGDVDTQYF. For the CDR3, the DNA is TGTGCCAGCAGCCCCCGGGTAGCGGGGGATGTAGATACGCAGTATTTT.

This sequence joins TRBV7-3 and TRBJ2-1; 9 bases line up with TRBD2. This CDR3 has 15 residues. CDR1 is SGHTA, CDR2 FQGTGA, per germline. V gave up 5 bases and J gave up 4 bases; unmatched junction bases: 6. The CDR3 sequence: CASSPQTSGYNEQFF. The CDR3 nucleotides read TGTGCCAGCAGCCCACAGACTAGCGGATACAATGAGCAGTTCTTC.